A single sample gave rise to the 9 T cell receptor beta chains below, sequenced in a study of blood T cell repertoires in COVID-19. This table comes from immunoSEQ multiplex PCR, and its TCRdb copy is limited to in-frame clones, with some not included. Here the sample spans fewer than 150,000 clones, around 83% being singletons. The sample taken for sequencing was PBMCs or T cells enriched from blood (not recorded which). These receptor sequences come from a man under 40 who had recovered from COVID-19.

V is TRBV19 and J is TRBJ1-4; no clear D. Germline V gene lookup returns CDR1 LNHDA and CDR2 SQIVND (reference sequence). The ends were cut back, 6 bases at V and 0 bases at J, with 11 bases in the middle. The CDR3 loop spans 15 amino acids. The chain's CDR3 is CASSETETTNEKLFF. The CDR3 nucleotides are TGTGCCAGTAGCGAAACAGAGACAACTAATGAAAAACTGTTTTTT.

The CDR3 spells CASSGSRENTEAFF. CDR3 in DNA: TGTGCCAGCAGTGGATCCAGGGAGAACACTGAAGCTTTCTTT. J is TRBJ1-1 and V is TRBV2, with a possible D match to TRBD1 (5 bases). The CDR3 extends over 14 amino acids. V shed 4 bases and J shed 1 base, with 10 bases lying between them. CDR1 and CDR2 from the germline V gene are SNHLY and FYNNEI.

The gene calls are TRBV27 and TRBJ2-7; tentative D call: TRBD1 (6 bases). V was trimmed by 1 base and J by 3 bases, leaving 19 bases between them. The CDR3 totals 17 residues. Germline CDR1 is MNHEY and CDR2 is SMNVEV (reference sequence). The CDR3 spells CASSLLAPGQGIYEQYF. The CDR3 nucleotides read TGTGCCAGCAGTTTATTAGCCCCGGGGCAGGGGATCTACGAGCAGTACTTC.

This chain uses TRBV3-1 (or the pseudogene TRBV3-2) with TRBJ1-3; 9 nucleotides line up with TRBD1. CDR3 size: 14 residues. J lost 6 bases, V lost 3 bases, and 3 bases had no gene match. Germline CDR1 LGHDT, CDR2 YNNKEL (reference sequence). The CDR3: CASSQGTGLNTIYF. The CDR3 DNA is TGTGCCAGCAGCCAGGGGACAGGGTTAAACACCATATATTTT.

CDR3 sequence reads: CASASGTVNTGELFF. CDR3 coding DNA: TGTGCCAGTGCCTCCGGGACAGTGAACACCGGGGAGCTGTTTTTT. The chain employs TRBV3-1 (or the pseudogene TRBV3-2) and TRBJ2-2; 7 nucleotides agree with TRBD1. V trimming: 9 bases; J trimming: 1 base; junction bases outside the gene matches: 8. Germline loops: CDR1 LGHDT, CDR2 YNNKEL (reference sequence). The CDR3 length is 15 residues.

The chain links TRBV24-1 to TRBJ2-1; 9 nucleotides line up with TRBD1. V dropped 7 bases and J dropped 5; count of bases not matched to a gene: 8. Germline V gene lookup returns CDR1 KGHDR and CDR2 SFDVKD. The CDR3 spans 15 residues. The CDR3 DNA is TGTGCCACCAGCCCCCGACAGGGGGGTCACAATGAGCAGTTCTTC. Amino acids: CATSPRQGGHNEQFF.

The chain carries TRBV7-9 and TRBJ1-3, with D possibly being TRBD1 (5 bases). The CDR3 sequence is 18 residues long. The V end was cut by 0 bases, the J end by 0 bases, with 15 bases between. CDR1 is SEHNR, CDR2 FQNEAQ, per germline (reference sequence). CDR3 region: CASSLALLDRGSGNTIYF. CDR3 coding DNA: TGTGCCAGCAGCTTAGCTCTCCTTGACAGAGGCTCTGGAAACACCATATATTTT.

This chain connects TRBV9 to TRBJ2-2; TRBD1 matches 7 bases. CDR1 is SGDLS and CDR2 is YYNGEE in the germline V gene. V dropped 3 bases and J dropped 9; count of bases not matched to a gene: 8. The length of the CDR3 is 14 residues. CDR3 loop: CASSDGTVPRELFF. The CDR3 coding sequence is TGTGCCAGCAGCGATGGGACAGTTCCCAGGGAGCTGTTTTTT.

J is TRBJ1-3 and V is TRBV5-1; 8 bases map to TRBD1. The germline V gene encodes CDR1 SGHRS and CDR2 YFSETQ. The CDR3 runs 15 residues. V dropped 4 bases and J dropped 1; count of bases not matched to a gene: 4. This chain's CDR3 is CASSPTGESGNTIYF. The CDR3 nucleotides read TGCGCCAGCAGCCCGACAGGGGAGTCTGGAAACACCATATATTTT.